This T cell receptor beta chain was profiled in a study of glioma-infiltrating T cells after dendritic cell vaccination. This clone was recorded only once. Sample time point: after dendritic cell vaccination, including at tumor progression/relapse. Profiled with immunoSEQ multiplex PCR; TCRdb holds only in-frame clones, not every one. The sample lists 70,000 to 100,000 clones; around 83% were seen once. V dropped 0 bases and J dropped 5 bases, with 10 bases sitting between them. CDR3 length: 15 amino acids. The V gene's germline CDR1 is LGHNA and CDR2 YSLEER. The sequenced sample was blood, obtained after dendritic cell vaccination. The V gene is TRBV4-3, the J gene TRBJ1-4; D is undetermined. This receptor was identified in a human donor with glioblastoma. CDR3 residues: CASSQDRGQNEKLFF. The CDR3 nucleotides are TGCGCCAGCAGCCAAGATAGAGGCCAAAATGAAAAACTGTTTTTT.